One sample yielded the 14 T cell receptor beta chains listed below, sequenced in a study of monozygotic twins with inflammatory bowel disease. TCRdb reprocessed the 5' RACE reads and stores each CDR3 protein as one record, lacking DNA. The sample shows fewer than 350,000 distinct CDR3 sequences, and 2% sits with its ten largest clones. Sequencing was carried out using blood. The receptors shown here come from a human donor with ulcerative colitis or Crohn's disease, or a healthy co-twin of an affected twin (not recorded which).

The chain combines TRBV4-3 with TRBJ1-2. The germline V gene has CDR1 LGHNA and CDR2 YSLEER. There are 17 residues in the CDR3. This chain's CDR3 is CASSQELSWTSNYGYTF.

The genes are TRBV11-1 and TRBJ2-7; the TCRdb call, TRBD2, lacks DNA for checking. Germline loops: CDR1 SGHAT, CDR2 FQDESV (reference sequence). The CDR3 is 19 amino acids. CDR3 region: CASSPQYVKRTSGDYEQYF.

The rearrangement joins TRBV6-1 to TRBJ1-2; TCRdb gives TRBD1 as the D gene, but with no DNA this cannot be confirmed. Per the germline V gene, CDR1 is MNHNS and CDR2 is SASEGT. The CDR3 is 14 residues long. CDR3 residues: CASHSGGSNYGYTF.

The chain employs TRBV19 and TRBJ2-3; TCRdb selects TRBD2, and the lack of DNA leaves this call unchecked. CDR1 LNHDA and CDR2 SQIVND come from the germline V gene (reference sequence). The CDR3 is made up of 17 amino acids. The CDR3 here is CASSILAGGPGTDTQYF.

The gene calls are TRBV5-1 and TRBJ2-7; TCRdb proposes TRBD2, but this gene call is untestable without DNA. In germline, CDR1 is SGHRS, CDR2 YFSETQ. The CDR3 is 16 residues long. CDR3 residues: CASSLGLAGTKYEQYF.

The chain joins TRBV7-9 to TRBJ2-3; TCRdb's assignment of TRBD2 cannot be checked, as there is no DNA. The CDR3 sequence is 16 residues long. The germline CDR1 and CDR2 sequences are SEHNR and FQNEAQ (reference sequence). The CDR3 region is CASSSAERGRADTQYF. The variable domain in full, with the rest retrieved from reference TRBV7-9 and TRBJ2-3, is DTGVSQNPRHKITKRGQNVTFRCDPISEHNRLYWYRQTLGQGPEFLTYFQNEAQLEKSRLLSDRFSAERPKGSFSTLEIQRTEQGDSAMYLCASSSAERGRADTQYFGPGTRLTVL.

The chain combines TRBV19 with TRBJ1-6; TCRdb indicates TRBD1, and absent DNA this call remains unverified. The CDR3 is made up of 16 amino acids. Per the germline V gene, CDR1 is LNHDA and CDR2 is SQIVND (reference sequence). CDR3 amino acids: CASSIDGAAGNSPLHF.

The V call is TRBV12-3 or TRBV12-4, the J call TRBJ2-2; TCRdb selects TRBD2, and the lack of DNA leaves this call unchecked. CDR3 size: 15 residues. CDR3 amino acids: CASSRGLAGTGELFF.

The chain combines TRBV10-2 with TRBJ2-7; TCRdb calls TRBD1, which cannot be checked without DNA. The V gene's germline CDR1 is WSHSY and CDR2 SAAADI. The CDR3 is made up of 14 amino acids. The CDR3 region is CASSDWDRPYEQYF.

V usage is TRBV28 and J usage is TRBJ1-1. This CDR3 is 15 amino acids long. Germline lookup yields CDR1 MDHEN and CDR2 SYDVKM. CDR3: CASSLILQPNTEALF.

V usage is TRBV27 and J usage is TRBJ2-7; TCRdb's assignment of TRBD1 cannot be checked, as there is no DNA. The V gene's germline CDR1 is MNHEY and CDR2 SMNVEV (reference sequence). CDR3 length equals 18 residues. CDR3 residues: CASSPLAGTGALSYEQYF.

The chain employs TRBV18 and TRBJ1-5. The germline gives CDR1 KGHSH, CDR2 LQKENI. There are 13 residues in the CDR3. CDR3 amino acids: CASSLDGVQPQHF.

This chain uses TRBV29-1 with TRBJ1-1. Germline CDR1 reads SQVTM; CDR2 reads ANQGSEA. The CDR3 extends over 11 amino acids. This CDR3 reads CSAGEGAEAFF.

This sequence joins TRBV4-1 and TRBJ2-3. Germline V gene sequence: CDR1 MGHRA, CDR2 YSYEKL. The CDR3 sequence is 13 residues long. The CDR3 sequence is CASSQDRAYTQYF.